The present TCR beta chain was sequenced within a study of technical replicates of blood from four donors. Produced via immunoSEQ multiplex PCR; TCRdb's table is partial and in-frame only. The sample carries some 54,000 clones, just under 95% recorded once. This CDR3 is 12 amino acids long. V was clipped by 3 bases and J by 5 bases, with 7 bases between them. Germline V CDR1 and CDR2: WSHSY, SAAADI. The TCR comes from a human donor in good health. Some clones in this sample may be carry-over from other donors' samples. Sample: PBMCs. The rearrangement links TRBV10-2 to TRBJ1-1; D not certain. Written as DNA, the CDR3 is TGCGCCAGCAGTGAATTGGCAACTGAAGCTTTCTTT. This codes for CASSELATEAFF.